These 13 T cell receptor beta chains share one sample of origin, sequenced in a study of glioma-infiltrating T cells. TCR alpha and beta CDR3 regions were amplified from RNA using iRepertoire nested multiplex PCR. TCRdb re-called the multiplex PCR reads with MiXCR, one entry per CDR3 protein. The data hold about 180,000 distinct CDR3 sequences, with 43% observed a single time. Sequencing was performed on glioma tissue, nonneoplastic brain tissue, or PBMCs (not recorded which). The source of these receptors is a human donor with low-grade glioma or glioblastoma, undergoing nonglioma brain surgery, or in good health (not recorded which).

This clonotype was detected a few times. It may be a read error: a sequence one base away is much more abundant. This chain joins TRBV28 and TRBJ2-5, with D hard to call. The CDR3 extends over 15 amino acids. V was clipped by 1 base and J by 2 bases, with 11 bases between them. Germline loops: CDR1 MDHEN, CDR2 SYDVKM. DNA for the CDR3: TGTGCCAGCAGTTTATCATGGAAAGGGCAAGAGACCCAGTACTTC. Translating it yields CASSLSWKGQETQYF.

The genes are TRBV11-2 and TRBJ2-7; possible D gene TRBD2, 6 bases. Looked up from germline, CDR1 is SGHAT and CDR2 is FQNNGV. The CDR3 covers 17 residues. Trimming cost V 2 bases and J 2 bases, with 19 bases left between them. CDR3 amino acids: CASSLMRAGTQAYEQYF. CDR3 bases: TGTGCCAGCAGCTTAATGAGGGCCGGGACTCAGGCCTACGAGCAGTACTTC.

This clonotype came up a few times. J is TRBJ2-5 and V is TRBV19; perhaps TRBD2 as D (6 bases). There are 14 residues in the CDR3. The V end lost 3 bases, the J end lost 5 bases, and 13 bases lay between the germline ends. The V gene's germline CDR1 is LNHDA and CDR2 SQIVND (reference sequence). CDR3 amino acids: CASSMRGGEETQYF. CDR3 DNA sequence: TGTGCCAGTAGTATGAGGGGAGGCGAGGAGACCCAGTACTTC.

This clonotype was detected only a few times. The gene calls are TRBV5-4 and TRBJ2-1; TRBD2 matches 8 bases. The CDR3 contains 14 residues. Germline CDR1 is SGHNT and CDR2 is YYREEE (reference sequence). V was pared by 1 base and J by 6 bases, with 3 bases of the junction left unmatched. In DNA, the CDR3 is TGTGCCAGCAGCTTGAGGCTAGCGGGCAATGAGCAGTTCTTC. Its protein product is CASSLRLAGNEQFF.

A few counts support this clonotype. V and J are TRBV19 and TRBJ1-5; D call uncertain. Germline V CDR1 and CDR2: LNHDA, SQIVND (reference sequence). There are 13 residues in the CDR3. V was shortened by 3 bases and J by 6 bases, with 9 bases between the two germline ends. This chain's CDR3 is CASSMNAGQPQHF. CDR3 DNA: TGTGCCAGTAGTATGAACGCGGGTCAGCCCCAGCATTTT. Filled out from reference TRBV19 and TRBJ1-5, the complete variable domain reads DGGITQSPKYLFRKEGQNVTLSCEQNLNHDAMYWYRQDPGQGLRLIYYSQIVNDFQKGDIAEGYSVSREKKESFPLTVTSAQKNPTAFYLCASSMNAGQPQHFGDGTRLSIL.

About this clonotype itself: Given a much more abundant clone one base away, this may be a read error. The genes are TRBV12-5 and TRBJ2-1; D is perhaps TRBD1 (6 bases). The CDR3 has 12 residues. From germline, CDR1 is LGHNT and CDR2 FRNRAP. The CDR3 is CDSGFEGVEQFF. CDR3 nucleotide sequence: TGTGATAGTGGATTTGAGGGGGTTGAGCAGTTCTTC.

This clonotype was counted many times. The J gene is TRBJ2-1, the V gene TRBV6-1; the match to TRBD2 covers 13 bases. This CDR3 has 17 residues. The ends lost 5 bases at V and 7 bases at J; junction bases unmatched: 11. Germline CDR1 and CDR2: MNHNS and SASEGT. The CDR3 reads CASSLSTTSGRGNEQFF. The DNA for the CDR3 is TGTGCCAGCAGTCTTTCCACTACTAGCGGGAGGGGTAATGAGCAGTTCTTC.

This clonotype occurred a few times. Being one base from a much bigger clone, this may be a read error. V is TRBV2 and J is TRBJ1-1; no definite D call. This CDR3 contains 13 residues. V dropped 2 bases and J dropped 1 base, with 5 bases sitting between them. The germline V gene encodes CDR1 SNHLY and CDR2 FYNNEI. The chain's CDR3 is CASSERENTEAFF. CDR3 DNA: TGTGCCAGCAGTGAACGGGAGAACACTGAAGCTTTCTTT.

This clonotype showed up many times. This chain connects TRBV28 to TRBJ2-7, with 9 bases matching TRBD2. The J segment lost 0 bases and the V segment lost 2 bases, leaving 5 bases of the junction unmatched. The CDR3 sequence is 16 residues long. CDR1 MDHEN and CDR2 SYDVKM come from the germline V gene. This CDR3 is CASSLGRAGGSYEQYF. CDR3 nucleotides: TGTGCCAGCAGTTTAGGGAGAGCGGGGGGCTCCTACGAGCAGTACTTC.

There are many counts of this clonotype. This rearrangement joins TRBV20-1 to TRBJ1-5; D possibly corresponds to TRBD1 (5 bases). The germline V and J ends were trimmed by 3 bases and 3 bases, with 15 bases remaining between them. This CDR3 comprises 15 residues. Germline CDR1 is DFQATT and CDR2 is SNEGSKA (reference sequence). The CDR3 DNA is TGCAGTGCTAGGCGCAGCGGGGGACCCAATCAGCCCCAGCATTTT. Its protein is CSARRSGGPNQPQHF.

There are a few counts of this clonotype. The chain's CDR3 is CASSERRKLSYEQYF. As DNA, the CDR3 is TGTGCCAGCAGTGAACGCCGGAAACTCTCCTACGAGCAGTACTTC. The chain employs TRBV2 and TRBJ2-7; D is unclear. The CDR3 runs to 15 residues. Per the germline V gene, CDR1 is SNHLY and CDR2 is FYNNEI. V was shortened by 2 bases and J by 0 bases, with 11 bases between the two germline ends. The full variable domain, in which reference TRBV2 and TRBJ2-7 provide the parts outside the CDR3, is EPEVTQTPSHQVTQMGQEVILRCVPISNHLYFYWYRQILGQKVEFLVSFYNNEISEKSEIFDDQFSVERPDGSNFTLKIRSTKLEDSAMYFCASSERRKLSYEQYFGPGTRLTVT.

The chain uses TRBV6-2 or TRBV6-3 and TRBJ2-3, with D possibly being TRBD2 (6 bases). Near its end, the DNA agrees better with TRBJ2-7, so the J call may be wrong. The germline V gene has CDR1 MNHEY and CDR2 SVGEGT. The CDR3 totals 14 residues. The CDR3 DNA sequence: TGTGCCAGCAGTGGATTTGACGGGGGATACGAGCAGTACTTC. It translates to CASSGFDGGYEQYF.

This rearrangement joins TRBV24-1 to TRBJ2-5; no clear D. Looked up from germline, CDR1 is KGHDR and CDR2 is SFDVKD. This CDR3 region has 13 residues. The germline V and J ends were trimmed by 5 bases and 0 bases, with 6 bases remaining between them. CDR3 sequence (DNA): TGTGCCACCAGTGGTAACTACCAAGAGACCCAGTACTTC. It encodes CATSGNYQETQYF.